This T cell receptor beta chain comes out of a study of blood T cell repertoires in COVID-19. The CDR3 has 15 amino acids. V lost 6 bases to trimming and J lost 5 bases, with 17 bases between them. Germline V gene data show CDR1 as MNHEY and CDR2 as SMNVEV (reference sequence). TCRdb's table, derived via immunoSEQ multiplex PCR, lists solely in-frame clones and lacks some. Of under 65,000 clones detected, 75% to 90% appear once; the ten largest clones hold around 1.5%. The chain couples TRBV27 to TRBJ2-1; weak D call: TRBD1 (6 bases). The receptor's source is a man in his sixties with acute or convalescent COVID-19. Sequencing was done on a sample of peripheral blood. CDR3 in DNA: TGTGCCAGCAGGCCCCCGGGACAACCAAACAATGAGCAGTTCTTC. Protein: CASRPPGQPNNEQFF.